The rows below give T cell receptor beta chains drawn from one sample of a study of OX40 agonist ivuxolimab in advanced cancers. Method: immunoSEQ multiplex PCR; TCRdb's copy keeps in-frame clones and lacks some. The data hold 2,500 to 3,500 clones, with about 72% observed a single time. This sample comprised CD4+ or CD8+ T cells sorted from blood, obtained in a trial of the OX40 agonist ivuxolimab. The receptor source for this set is an adult with an advanced solid tumor such as melanoma, head and neck, liver or kidney cancer. Each CDR3 is given with its conserved first and last residue.

V,J,CDR3
TRBV28,TRBJ2-1,CASAGVNEQFF
TRBV7-9,TRBJ1-2,CASSSVGHYGYTF
TRBV7-6,TRBJ2-2,CASTNTGELFF
TRBV4-3,TRBJ1-4,CASSLLGDRGNEKLFF
TRBV27,TRBJ1-2,CASSMTRNYGYTF
TRBV4-1,TRBJ1-2,CASSQLLSGEAGYTF
TRBV7-2,TRBJ2-1,CASTFPREGRGDEQFF
TRBV6-5,TRBJ2-3,CASSYSGPGDTQYF
TRBV11-3,TRBJ2-1,CASSLGSGQFF
TRBV4-3,TRBJ2-3,CASSPAAGGVTDTQYF
TRBV15,TRBJ1-4,CATSRGWWGTGDEKLFF
TRBV5-6,TRBJ2-7,CASTSGISFYEQYF
TRBV6-5,TRBJ2-1,CASSPATGAEQFF
TRBV7-9,TRBJ2-3,CASSLGGGIADTQYF
TRBV16,TRBJ2-7,CASSHTSSSGQYF
TRBV20-1,TRBJ1-1,CSAREGTEAFF
TRBV27,TRBJ1-1,CASSLSLNTEAFF
TRBV4-3,TRBJ2-3,CASSPGLAGGPTDTQYF
TRBV6-5,TRBJ1-3,CASSRAGSLRNTIYF
TRBV27,TRBJ2-3,CATEGTSTDTQYF
TRBV9,TRBJ2-2,CASSAGDRGYTGELFF
TRBV7-2,TRBJ2-7,CASSFSSLAYEQYF
TRBV6-5,TRBJ2-3,CASSPSGSTDTQYF
TRBV19,TRBJ2-1,CASRRTSGDYNEQFF